This is a list of T cell receptor beta chains from one sample in a study of OX40 agonist ivuxolimab in advanced cancers. Clones were sequenced by immunoSEQ multiplex PCR, and TCRdb holds only the in-frame ones, with some missing. The sample lists tens of thousands of clones, 85% to 90% occurring once. The source material was CD4+ or CD8+ T cells sorted from blood, sampled in a trial of the OX40 agonist ivuxolimab. These receptors originate from an adult with an advanced solid tumor such as melanoma, head and neck, liver or kidney cancer. Each CDR3 is given with its conserved first and last residue. The order of the fields is clone size, V gene, J gene, D gene, CDR3 protein, CDR3 DNA. D genes are given only for firm matches. For some rows the clone size is stated as once, few or many, or as a class when expanded; others skip it.

NA	TRBV19	TRBJ2-5	NA	CASSIQGTETQYF	TGTGCCAGTAGTATCCAGGGGACGGAGACCCAGTACTTC
NA	TRBV28	TRBJ1-2	NA	CASGKGANYGYTF	TGTGCCAGCGGCAAGGGGGCTAACTATGGCTACACCTTC
NA	TRBV4-2	TRBJ1-2	NA	CASSQDGQGYGYTF	TGTGCCAGCAGCCAAGATGGCCAGGGCTATGGCTACACCTTC
NA	TRBV2	TRBJ1-5	TRBD1	CASTGTGGYGLNQPQHF	TGTGCCAGCACGGGGACAGGGGGCTATGGCCTCAATCAGCCCCAGCATTTT
NA	TRBV7-8	TRBJ2-2	NA	CASSFLQGIGGELFF	TGTGCCAGCAGCTTTTTACAGGGAATCGGCGGGGAGCTGTTTTTT
NA	TRBV5-1	TRBJ2-5	TRBD2	CASSLGRTSGELQETQYF	TGCGCCAGCAGCTTGGGGAGGACTAGCGGGGAGCTTCAAGAGACCCAGTACTTC
NA	TRBV28	TRBJ2-6	NA	CASSLGSGANVLTF	TGTGCCAGCAGTTTGGGTTCTGGGGCCAACGTCCTGACTTTC
NA	TRBV4-3	TRBJ2-3	TRBD2	CASSHRTRSGTDTQYF	TGCGCCAGCAGCCATCGGACTAGGTCGGGCACAGATACGCAGTATTTT
NA	TRBV10-2	TRBJ1-1	TRBD1	CASTRDRDTEAFF	TGCGCCAGCACTCGGGACAGAGACACTGAAGCTTTCTTT
once	TRBV4-1	TRBJ1-2	NA	CASSQVYTRGGYTF	TGCGCCAGCAGCCAAGTTTACACTCGCGGTGGCTACACCTTC
NA	TRBV25-1	TRBJ1-6	NA	CASSDQTVMGNSPLHF	TGTGCCAGCAGTGATCAAACGGTGATGGGTAATTCACCCCTCCACTTT
NA	TRBV2	TRBJ1-2	NA	CASSEDSYGYTF	TGTGCCAGCAGTGAGGATAGCTATGGCTACACCTTC
NA	TRBV27	TRBJ2-5	NA	CATSMRETETQYF	TGTGCCACCTCTATGAGGGAGACGGAGACCCAGTACTTC
few	TRBV11-2	TRBJ1-3	NA	CASRRPGSSGNTIYF	TGTGCCAGCAGACGACCTGGTAGCTCTGGAAACACCATATATTTT
NA	TRBV28	TRBJ2-1	NA	CASSSPGRLRVRYEQFF	TGTGCCAGCAGTTCCCCCGGGAGACTGAGAGTCCGCTATGAGCAGTTCTTC
NA	TRBV4-1	TRBJ1-5	NA	CASSQAVLGANQPQHF	TGCGCCAGCAGCCAGGCTGTTTTGGGGGCCAATCAGCCCCAGCATTTT
NA	TRBV27	TRBJ1-5	TRBD1	CASSSGTAYSNQPQHF	TGTGCCAGCAGTTCTGGGACAGCCTATAGCAATCAGCCCCAGCATTTT
NA	TRBV14	TRBJ2-7	TRBD2	CASSQGTSLWASEQYF	TGTGCCAGCAGCCAAGGGACTAGCTTGTGGGCTAGCGAGCAGTACTTC
NA	TRBV5-5	TRBJ1-1	NA	CASSLGGYMNTEAFF	TGTGCCAGCAGCTTGGGAGGGTACATGAACACTGAAGCTTTCTTT
NA	TRBV29-1	TRBJ1-5	TRBD1	CSVVEEPGQGRDGQSAPAF	TGCAGCGTTGTTGAGGAACCGGGACAGGGAAGGGATGGGCAATCAGCCCCAGCATTT
NA	TRBV7-2	TRBJ2-3	NA	CASSSALGLRTDTQYF	TGTGCCAGCAGCTCAGCCCTCGGGTTGCGCACAGATACGCAGTATTTT
NA	TRBV28	TRBJ1-3	NA	CASSFSTSGNTIYF	TGTGCCAGCAGTTTCTCGACCTCTGGAAACACCATATATTTT
NA	TRBV5-1	TRBJ1-1	NA	CASSLGDRTEAFF	TGCGCCAGCAGCTTGGGGGATCGCACTGAAGCTTTCTTT
NA	TRBV5-6	TRBJ2-1	NA	CASSLAQVGEQFF	TGTGCCAGCAGCTTGGCCCAGGTCGGTGAGCAGTTCTTC
NA	TRBV20-1	TRBJ1-2	TRBD1	CRAGQGQGYTF	TGCAGGGCAGGACAGGGCCAAGGCTACACCTTC
NA	TRBV6-5	TRBJ1-1	NA	CASLGGMNTEAFF	TGTGCCAGCCTAGGGGGGATGAACACTGAAGCTTTCTTT
NA	TRBV7-9	TRBJ2-2	NA	CASSLVASNTGELFF	TGTGCCAGCAGCTTAGTAGCGTCGAACACCGGGGAGCTGTTTTTT
NA	TRBV28	TRBJ2-7	NA	CASSLWSGRYEQYF	TGTGCCAGCAGTTTATGGTCAGGGCGCTACGAGCAGTACTTC
NA	TRBV6-5	TRBJ2-7	NA	CASSSPRADGQYF	TGTGCCAGCAGTTCACCTCGGGCCGACGGGCAGTACTTC
NA	TRBV7-2	TRBJ2-3	NA	CASSLMGAALDTQYF	TGTGCCAGCAGCTTGATGGGGGCCGCATTAGATACGCAGTATTTT
NA	TRBV6-5	TRBJ1-1	TRBD1	CASSRQGGTEAFF	TGTGCCAGCAGCAGACAGGGAGGCACTGAAGCTTTCTTT
few	TRBV2	TRBJ2-3	NA	CASSVPRDTQYF	TGTGCCAGCAGTGTTCCCAGAGATACGCAGTATTTT